The 21 T cell receptor beta chains listed next were all sequenced from one sample in a study of siplizumab effects on memory and regulatory T cells. Sequenced by immunoSEQ multiplex PCR; TCRdb stores in-frame clones only, minus some. The table includes about 82,000 clones, roughly 86% detected once. Sequences were obtained from Tregs sorted from blood. The receptors here all came from a human donor in good health.

The chain recombines TRBV7-2 with TRBJ1-2; 7 bases are a match to TRBD1. V lost 6 bases and J lost 5; bases outside the gene matches: 9. The CDR3 is made up of 14 amino acids. Germline CDR1 reads SGHTA; CDR2 reads FQGNSA. This CDR3 reads CASSPRGQSYGYTF. The CDR3 nucleotides are TGTGCCAGCAGTCCTAGGGGACAGAGTTATGGCTACACCTTC.

The chain combines TRBV18 with TRBJ1-1; TRBD1 might be the D (5 bases). Trimming pared 3 bases from V and 11 bases from J, leaving 16 bases between. This CDR3 is built from 13 residues. CDR1 is KGHSH, CDR2 LQKENI, per germline. Written as DNA, the CDR3 is TGTGCCAGCTCACCTTCCTCGGAGGGGAATGCTTTCTTT. As protein: CASSPSSEGNAFF.

This clone was seen once. J is TRBJ1-2 and V is TRBV6-6, with D unclear. Trimming cost V 8 bases and J 3 bases, with 7 bases left between them. The CDR3 runs to 11 residues. Germline CDR1 MNHNY, CDR2 SVGAGI (reference sequence). DNA for the CDR3: TGTGCCAGCCGGTCGGACTATGGCTACACCTTC. This translates into CASRSDYGYTF.

The J gene is TRBJ2-3, the V gene TRBV15; TRBD2 agrees at 10 bases. The length of the CDR3 is 18 residues. The germline V gene has CDR1 LNHNV and CDR2 YYDKDF (reference sequence). V dropped 0 bases and J dropped 3; count of bases not matched to a gene: 9. DNA of the CDR3: TGTGCCACCAGCAGAGATCTGGGGCTAGCGGGGGTGACAGATACGCAGTATTTT. As protein: CATSRDLGLAGVTDTQYF.

V usage is TRBV7-6 and J usage is TRBJ1-1, with D tentatively TRBD1 (5 bases). This CDR3 region has 13 residues. Trimming shortened V by 2 bases and J by 3 bases, and 7 bases separated the two germline ends. The germline gives CDR1 SGHVS, CDR2 FNYEAQ. Written as DNA, the CDR3 is TGTGCCAGCAGCTTACAGGGTTACACTGAAGCTTTCTTT. Translating it yields CASSLQGYTEAFF.

This chain links TRBV11-2 with TRBJ2-7, with D unresolved. V dropped 2 bases and J dropped 4 bases, with 9 bases sitting between them. Germline V CDR1 and CDR2: SGHAT, FQNNGV. The CDR3 has 13 amino acids. This CDR3 reads CASSLPLLYEQYF. DNA for the CDR3: TGTGCCAGCAGCTTACCCCTTCTATACGAGCAGTACTTC.

The V call is TRBV7-3, the J call TRBJ2-3; possibly TRBD1 for D (6 bases). Germline V gene lookup returns CDR1 SGHTA and CDR2 FQGTGA. V dropped 2 bases and J dropped 3 bases, with 12 bases sitting between them. The CDR3 runs to 15 residues. The CDR3 spells CASSLGYRDTDTQYF. Written as DNA, the CDR3 is TGTGCCAGCAGCTTAGGGTACAGGGATACAGATACGCAGTATTTT.

The chain recombines TRBV4-1 with TRBJ2-2, with D perhaps TRBD1 (6 bases). Germline assignment: CDR1 MGHRA and CDR2 YSYEKL. The CDR3 sequence is 15 residues long. Trimming pared 2 bases from V and 6 bases from J, leaving 13 bases between. The CDR3 loop reads CASSQTFQGPGELFF. CDR3 nucleotides: TGCGCCAGCAGCCAAACGTTCCAGGGGCCCGGGGAGCTGTTTTTT.

The chain is built from TRBV6-6 and TRBJ2-7; 11 bases are shared with TRBD1. Germline V gene lookup returns CDR1 MNHNY and CDR2 SVGAGI (reference sequence). The CDR3 contains 14 residues. The trim removed 7 bases at V and 5 bases at J, leaving 7 bases unmatched. The CDR3 sequence is CASTGTGGRDEQYF. CDR3 DNA: TGTGCCAGCACCGGGACAGGGGGTCGGGACGAGCAGTACTTC.

J is TRBJ1-1 and V is TRBV27; D gene uncertain. Trimming took 1 base from V and 0 from J, leaving 6 bases between them. Germline V gene data show CDR1 as MNHEY and CDR2 as SMNVEV (reference sequence). The CDR3 sequence is 14 residues long. CDR3 residues: CASSLFGMNTEAFF. The DNA of the CDR3 is TGTGCCAGCAGTTTATTTGGGATGAACACTGAAGCTTTCTTT.

The V and J genes are TRBV29-1 and TRBJ2-5; no reliable D call. The germline V and J ends were trimmed by 6 bases and 2 bases, with 16 bases remaining between them. The CDR3 contains 14 residues. The germline V gene has CDR1 SQVTM and CDR2 ANQGSEA. The CDR3 DNA sequence: TGCAGCGTCGCCTACCCGGCTATTCAAGAGACCCAGTACTTC. Translating gives CSVAYPAIQETQYF.

This chain connects TRBV6-5 to TRBJ2-2; D gene unclear. This CDR3 is 14 amino acids long. Germline values: CDR1 MNHEY, CDR2 SVGAGI. Trimming shortened V by 0 bases and J by 5 bases, and 7 bases separated the two germline ends. The CDR3 DNA reads as TGTGCCAGCAGTTACTCAGTTCTGACCGGGGAGCTGTTTTTT. This encodes CASSYSVLTGELFF.

The rearrangement joins TRBV21-1 to TRBJ2-4. TRBV21-1 is termed a pseudogene. This CDR3 comprises 16 residues. DNA for the CDR3: TGTGCCAGCAGCAAAGTGGGTACTGTAGCCAAAAACATTCAGTACTTC. This sequence encodes CASSKVGTVAKNIQYF.

The CDR3 bases are TGTGCCAGCAGTTACTCGTACGGGTCTGAAGCTTTCTTT. The encoded protein is CASSYSYGSEAFF. The chain joins TRBV6-6 to TRBJ1-1; D is ambiguous. CDR1 and CDR2 from the germline V gene are MNHNY and SVGAGI (reference sequence). Trimming took off 0 bases at V and 6 bases at J, with 8 bases between the two ends. The CDR3 is 13 amino acids.

The chain recombines TRBV4-3 with TRBJ1-4; D gene uncertain. Between the trimmed V and J ends, which lost 0 bases and 8 bases, there was a span of 16 bases. Germline V gene lookup returns CDR1 LGHNA and CDR2 YSLEER. The CDR3 has 16 residues. This CDR3 is CASSQEALMVREKLFF. DNA for the CDR3: TGCGCCAGCAGCCAAGAGGCCTTGATGGTCCGGGAAAAACTGTTTTTT.

The chain is built from TRBV7-2 and TRBJ1-2, with D perhaps matching TRBD1 (5 bases). Germline V gene lookup returns CDR1 SGHTA and CDR2 FQGNSA. This CDR3 region has 13 residues. V dropped 2 bases and J dropped 4 bases, with 8 bases sitting between them. The CDR3 bases are TGTGCCAGCAGCTTACAGGGCACCTATGGCTACACCTTC. It translates to CASSLQGTYGYTF. Variable domain in full (rest from reference TRBV7-2 and TRBJ1-2): GAGVSQSPSNKVTEKGKDVELRCDPISGHTALYWYRQSLGQGLEFLIYFQGNSAPDKSGLPSDRFSAERTGGSVSTLTIQRTQQEDSAVYLCASSLQGTYGYTFGSGTRLTVV.

This clone was found once. The V and J genes are TRBV28 and TRBJ2-1; 10 nucleotides line up with TRBD2. The junction had 16 bases not matched to a gene; V was cut back by 8 bases and J by 15 bases. The V gene's germline CDR1 is MDHEN and CDR2 SYDVKM. The CDR3 runs 14 residues. CDR3 in DNA: TGTGCCAGCGTAGCGGGGGGCCCTCTTCAAAAATCGTTCTTC. This encodes CASVAGGPLQKSFF.

This clone is medium-sized by share. The V call is TRBV27, the J call TRBJ1-2, with TRBD1 matching 11 bases. Germline-derived CDR1 and CDR2 are MNHEY and SMNVEV (reference sequence). V shed 5 bases, J shed 6 bases, and the junction held 8 bases outside the gene matches. The CDR3 contains 15 residues. CDR3 residues: CASSTRDRGINGYTF. CDR3 DNA: TGTGCCAGCAGTACCCGGGACAGGGGGATAAATGGCTACACCTTC.

V gene TRBV7-6 combines with J gene TRBJ2-5; 7 bases map to TRBD1. The CDR3 length is 14 residues. Germline lookup yields CDR1 SGHVS and CDR2 FNYEAQ. V dropped 4 bases and J dropped 4; count of bases not matched to a gene: 6. CDR3 protein: CASSSLTGAETQYF. The CDR3 DNA reads TGTGCCAGCAGCTCATTAACAGGGGCAGAGACCCAGTACTTC.

V gene TRBV5-4 combines with J gene TRBJ1-1; no reliable D call. Germline lookup yields CDR1 SGHNT and CDR2 YYREEE (reference sequence). The CDR3 has 14 amino acids. V was clipped by 0 bases and J by 7 bases, with 13 bases between them. The CDR3 sequence: CASSLAATGGEAFF. The CDR3 DNA is TGTGCCAGCAGCTTGGCGGCGACGGGCGGTGAAGCTTTCTTT.

This chain uses TRBV19 with TRBJ1-3; D uncertain. The CDR3 totals 13 residues. V was clipped by 6 bases and J by 7 bases, with 13 bases between them. Germline V lookup: CDR1 LNHDA, CDR2 SQIVND (reference sequence). The CDR3 nucleotides read TGTGCCAGTAGCGCCGGGGTGGGGAACACCATATATTTT. Amino acids: CASSAGVGNTIYF. The full variable domain, in which reference TRBV19 and TRBJ1-3 provide the parts outside the CDR3, is DGGITQSPKYLFRKEGQNVTLSCEQNLNHDAMYWYRQDPGQGLRLIYYSQIVNDFQKGDIAEGYSVSREKKESFPLTVTSAQKNPTAFYLCASSAGVGNTIYFGEGSWLTVV.